A selection of T cell receptor beta chains follows, all from one sample in a study of OX40 agonist ivuxolimab in advanced cancers. Libraries were prepared by immunoSEQ multiplex PCR; TCRdb keeps only in-frame clonotypes and omits some of them. The table shows tens of thousands of clones, with roughly 89% occurring only once. The sample here was CD4+ or CD8+ T cells sorted from blood, taken in a trial of the OX40 agonist ivuxolimab. The origin of the receptors is an adult with an advanced solid tumor such as melanoma, head and neck, liver or kidney cancer. Each CDR3 is given with its conserved first and last residue.

TRBJ2-2,TRBV29-1,CSVPRRGGGGNTGELFF
TRBJ1-4,TRBV18,CASSLGAVDEKLFF
TRBJ2-5,TRBV5-6,CASSLGFQETQYF
TRBJ2-2,TRBV5-1,CASSLGSSGRRTGELFF
TRBJ2-2,TRBV5-1,CASSLGGANTGELFF
TRBJ2-7,TRBV7-9,CASSPAGLRREQYF
TRBJ1-2,TRBV5-1,CASSLDRDLYGYTF
TRBJ2-3,TRBV7-2,CASSYSGLAEADTQYF
TRBJ1-5,TRBV7-9,CASSLGQEPPQHF
TRBJ2-5,TRBV5-4,CASSSGLAQETQYF
TRBJ2-7,TRBV4-2,CASSQDYSGRVRQYF
TRBJ2-1,TRBV5-6,CASSDAGGHEQFF
TRBJ1-5,TRBV19,CASSQDSFNQPQHF
TRBJ1-2,TRBV6-1,CASSEGQWKAGYTF
TRBJ2-6,TRBV28,CASSPGTGVHSGANVLTF
TRBJ2-2,TRBV5-1,CASSLAPGADTGELFF
TRBJ2-3,TRBV19,CASSEGLAGVVDTQYF
TRBJ2-4,TRBV5-6,CASSLVRGATKNIQYF
TRBJ2-5,TRBV5-1,CASSLELAGAGEQYF
TRBJ1-4,TRBV9,CASSRGDSLNEKLFF
TRBJ1-4,TRBV7-9,CASSLTGEKLFF
TRBJ2-3,TRBV10-3,CAIRDRGSTDTQYF
TRBJ2-2,TRBV6-4,CASSGEGYAGELFF
TRBJ2-5,TRBV30,CAWSGAGGQETQYF
TRBJ2-3,TRBV6-1,CATGMGGLTDTQYF
TRBJ2-2,TRBV6-6,CASSPGDRVNTGELFF
TRBJ2-2,TRBV5-4,CASSLNRVGTGELFF
TRBJ2-2,TRBV6-5,CASTRDLNTGELFF
TRBJ1-4,TRBV5-1,CASSLGRAGEKLFF
TRBJ2-2,TRBV5-1,CASSPGLAVNTGELFF
TRBJ2-7,TRBV20-1,CSATNTYEQYF
TRBJ2-7,TRBV5-4,CASSLNQGSKSYEQYF
TRBJ1-6,TRBV27,CASRWAGDSPLHF
TRBJ2-4,TRBV6-6,CASTRGLDLAKNIQYF
TRBJ2-2,TRBV7-2,CASSLLTGELFF
TRBJ2-1,TRBV7-9,CASSPPGGGTSYNEQFF
TRBJ1-2,TRBV6-6,CASNHENYYGYTF
TRBJ1-1,TRBV6-1,CASTLLERTEAFF
TRBJ1-1,TRBV6-5,CASSYQGLGNTEAFF
TRBJ1-2,TRBV4-3,CASSQGGGLPYGYTF
TRBJ1-2,TRBV5-6,CASRPRDRGDYGYTF
TRBJ2-7,TRBV6-4,CASSDGQASSYEQYF
TRBJ1-3,TRBV28,CASSFQAGTNSGNTIYF
TRBJ2-7,TRBV19,CASSKAGDSGIYEQYF
TRBJ2-2,TRBV7-9,CASSLQGATGELFF
TRBJ2-1,TRBV27,CASNHITGPRSYNEQFF
TRBJ2-5,TRBV5-1,CASSLSGRVQETQYF
TRBJ1-1,TRBV6-1,CASRGGHHKNTEAFF
TRBJ1-2,TRBV19,CASSIRSRSRGYTF
TRBJ2-3,TRBV19,CASSIDQGDTQYF